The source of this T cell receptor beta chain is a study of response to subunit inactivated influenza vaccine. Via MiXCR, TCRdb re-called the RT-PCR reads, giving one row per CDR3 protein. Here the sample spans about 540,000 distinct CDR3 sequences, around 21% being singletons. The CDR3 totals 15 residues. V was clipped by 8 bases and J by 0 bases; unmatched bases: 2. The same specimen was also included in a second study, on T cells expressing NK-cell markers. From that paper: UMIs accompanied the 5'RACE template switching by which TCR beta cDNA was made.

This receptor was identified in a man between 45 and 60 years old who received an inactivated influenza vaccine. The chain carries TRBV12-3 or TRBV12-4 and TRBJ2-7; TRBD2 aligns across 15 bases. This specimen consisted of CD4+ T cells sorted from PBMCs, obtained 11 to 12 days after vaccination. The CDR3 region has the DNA TGTGCCAGCGGGACTAGCGGGGGGAGCTCCTACGAGCAGTACTTC. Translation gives CASGTSGGSSYEQYF.